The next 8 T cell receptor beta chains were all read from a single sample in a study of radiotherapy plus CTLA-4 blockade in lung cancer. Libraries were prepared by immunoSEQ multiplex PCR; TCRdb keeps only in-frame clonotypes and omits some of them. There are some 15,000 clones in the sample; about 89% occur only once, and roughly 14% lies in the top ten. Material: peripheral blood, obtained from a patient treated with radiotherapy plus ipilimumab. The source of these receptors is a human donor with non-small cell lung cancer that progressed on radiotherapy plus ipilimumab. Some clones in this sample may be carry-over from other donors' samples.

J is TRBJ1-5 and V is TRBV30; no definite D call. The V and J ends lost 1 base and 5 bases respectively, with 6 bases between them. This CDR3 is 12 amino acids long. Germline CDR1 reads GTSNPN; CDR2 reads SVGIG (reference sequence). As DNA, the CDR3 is TGTGCCTGGAGTGGTAATTATCAGCCCCAGCATTTT. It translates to CAWSGNYQPQHF.

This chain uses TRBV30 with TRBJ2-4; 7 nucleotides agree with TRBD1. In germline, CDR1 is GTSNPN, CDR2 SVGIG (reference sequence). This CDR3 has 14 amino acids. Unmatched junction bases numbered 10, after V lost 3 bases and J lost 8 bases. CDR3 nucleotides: TGTGCCTGGAGCGAGGGACAGCCTTTGTACATTCAGTACTTC. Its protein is CAWSEGQPLYIQYF.

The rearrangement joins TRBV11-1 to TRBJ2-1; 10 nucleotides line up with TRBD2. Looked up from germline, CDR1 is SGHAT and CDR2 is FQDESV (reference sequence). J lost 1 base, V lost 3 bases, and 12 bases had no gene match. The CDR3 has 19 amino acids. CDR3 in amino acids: CASSLGQKREGLSYNEQFF. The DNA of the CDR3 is TGTGCCAGCAGCTTGGGCCAGAAGCGGGAGGGCCTTTCCTACAATGAGCAGTTCTTC.

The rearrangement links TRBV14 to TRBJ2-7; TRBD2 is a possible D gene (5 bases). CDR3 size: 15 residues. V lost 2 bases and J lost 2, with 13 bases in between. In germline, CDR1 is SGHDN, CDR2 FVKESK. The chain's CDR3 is CASSQYEAVPYEQYF. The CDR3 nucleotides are TGTGCCAGCAGCCAATACGAAGCGGTCCCCTACGAGCAGTACTTC. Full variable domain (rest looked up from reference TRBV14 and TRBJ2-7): EAGVTQFPSHSVIEKGQTVTLRCDPISGHDNLYWYRRVMGKEIKFLLHFVKESKQDESGMPNNRFLAERTGGTYSTLKVQPAELEDSGVYFCASSQYEAVPYEQYFGPGTRLTVT.

The CDR3 loop reads CASSLVPGGAYEQYF. CDR3 coding DNA: TGTGCCAGCAGCTTGGTTCCAGGCGGGGCCTACGAGCAGTACTTC. The chain employs TRBV5-6 and TRBJ2-7; a weak D match, TRBD2 (6 bases). V shed 0 bases and J shed 2 bases, with 12 bases lying between them. This CDR3 is 15 amino acids long. CDR1 and CDR2 from the germline V gene are SGHDT and YYEEEE.

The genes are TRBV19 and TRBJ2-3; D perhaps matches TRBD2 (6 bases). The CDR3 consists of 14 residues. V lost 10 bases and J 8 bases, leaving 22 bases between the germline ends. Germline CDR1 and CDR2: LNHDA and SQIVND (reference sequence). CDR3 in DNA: TGTGCCACCTCGGGACTGATAACAAGGGTTACGCAGTATTTT. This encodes CATSGLITRVTQYF.

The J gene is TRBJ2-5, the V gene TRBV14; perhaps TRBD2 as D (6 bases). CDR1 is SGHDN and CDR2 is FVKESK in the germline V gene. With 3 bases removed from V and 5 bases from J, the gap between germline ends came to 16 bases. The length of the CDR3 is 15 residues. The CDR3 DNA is TGTGCCAGCAGCCACCGATCGCGGGGTTGGGAGACCCAGTACTTC. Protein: CASSHRSRGWETQYF.

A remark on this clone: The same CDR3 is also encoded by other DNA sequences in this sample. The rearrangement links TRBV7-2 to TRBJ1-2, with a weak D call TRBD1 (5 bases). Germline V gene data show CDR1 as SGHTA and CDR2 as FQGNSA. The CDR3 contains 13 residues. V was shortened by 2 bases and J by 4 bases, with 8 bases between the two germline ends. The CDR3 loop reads CASSLQGIYGYTF. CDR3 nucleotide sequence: TGTGCCAGCAGCTTACAGGGAATCTATGGCTACACCTTC.